The 11 T cell receptor beta chains reported below all come from one sample, sequenced in a study of OX40 agonist ivuxolimab in advanced cancers. The data were produced by immunoSEQ multiplex PCR, yet TCRdb's version contains in-frame clones alone and is incomplete. The sample carries more than 65,000 clones, about 88% recorded once. The sample here was CD4+ or CD8+ T cells sorted from blood, taken in a trial of the OX40 agonist ivuxolimab. These receptors were taken from an adult with an advanced solid tumor such as melanoma, head and neck, liver or kidney cancer.

V is TRBV28 and J is TRBJ1-2; D gene ambiguous. This CDR3 spans 17 amino acids. Trimming removed 4 bases at V and 2 bases at J, with 20 bases between. The germline V gene has CDR1 MDHEN and CDR2 SYDVKM. The CDR3 DNA sequence: TGTGCCAGCAGTTCTCAAGGCAAGGGATACGGAAACTATGGCTACACCTTC. Translation: CASSSQGKGYGNYGYTF.

V usage is TRBV7-9 and J usage is TRBJ2-7, with 9 bases that match TRBD2. The CDR3 has 14 amino acids. Trimming took 5 bases from V and 2 from J; bases not matched to a gene: 4. Germline V gene sequence: CDR1 SEHNR, CDR2 FQNEAQ (reference sequence). The CDR3 spells CASSAGLAPYEQYF. In nucleotides, the CDR3 is TGTGCCAGCAGCGCAGGACTAGCGCCCTACGAGCAGTACTTC.

This sequence joins TRBV9 and TRBJ1-1; perhaps TRBD1 as D (6 bases). V was trimmed by 0 bases and J by 7 bases, leaving 10 bases between them. The length of the CDR3 is 13 residues. Germline CDR1 SGDLS, CDR2 YYNGEE. The CDR3 is CASSVAGVGEAFF. CDR3 coding DNA: TGTGCCAGCAGCGTAGCAGGGGTAGGTGAAGCTTTCTTT.

The CDR3 loop reads CASSSTGTSGTEQFF. The CDR3 nucleotides read TGCGCCAGCAGCTCAACCGGGACTAGCGGGACTGAGCAGTTCTTC. This rearrangement joins TRBV5-1 to TRBJ2-1; 13 bases are a match to TRBD2. The CDR3 has 15 amino acids. The germline V gene has CDR1 SGHRS and CDR2 YFSETQ. Trimming took 3 bases from V and 9 from J; bases not matched to a gene: 6.

The rearrangement joins TRBV6-5 to TRBJ2-2; 8 bases line up with TRBD1. J was trimmed by 2 bases and V by 2 bases; bases with no gene match: 1. Germline V gives CDR1 MNHEY, CDR2 SVGAGI. The CDR3 consists of 15 residues. The CDR3: CASSYTGGNTGELFF. The CDR3 bases are TGTGCCAGCAGTTACACAGGGGGAAACACCGGGGAGCTGTTTTTT.

The rearrangement joins TRBV28 to TRBJ2-1; D ambiguous. This CDR3 is built from 15 residues. The V end was cut by 3 bases, the J end by 7 bases, with 16 bases between. Germline V gene lookup returns CDR1 MDHEN and CDR2 SYDVKM. The DNA of the CDR3 is TGTGCCAGCAGTTTGAGCACGGTGCTAGGGAATGAGCAGTTCTTC. Translated: CASSLSTVLGNEQFF.

This chain links TRBV27 with TRBJ2-2; D unresolved. Looked up from germline, CDR1 is MNHEY and CDR2 is SMNVEV (reference sequence). Trimming took 2 bases from V and 4 from J, leaving 11 bases between them. The CDR3 has 15 residues. Written as DNA, the CDR3 is TGTGCCAGCAGTTTAGTGGGTGTAGTCACCGGGGAGCTGTTTTTT. This translates into CASSLVGVVTGELFF.

The chain has TRBV5-1 and TRBJ1-3; D perhaps matches TRBD1 (5 bases). Germline CDR1 reads SGHRS; CDR2 reads YFSETQ. V lost 2 bases, J lost 3 bases, and 9 bases lay in between. The CDR3 length is 14 residues. The CDR3 DNA reads TGCGCCAGCAGCTTAGGGGTTGGTGGAAACACCATATATTTT. This encodes CASSLGVGGNTIYF.

This clone was seen more than once but under ten times. The CDR3 bases are TGTGCCAGCGGACAGGGGGTCACTCACTATGGCTACACCTTC. Protein product: CASGQGVTHYGYTF. The rearrangement links TRBV19 to TRBJ1-2; 10 bases are a match to TRBD1. V lost 9 bases and J lost 3; bases outside the gene matches: 7. Per germline, CDR1 LNHDA and CDR2 SQIVND (reference sequence). This CDR3 is 14 amino acids long.

The rearrangement links TRBV28 to TRBJ2-7; D call uncertain. Germline V gives CDR1 MDHEN, CDR2 SYDVKM. This CDR3 contains 15 residues. The germline V and J ends were trimmed by 4 bases and 4 bases, with 17 bases remaining between them. In nucleotides, the CDR3 is TGTGCCAGCAGTTACGTCGGGCTCGGATGGTACGAGCAGTACTTC. As protein: CASSYVGLGWYEQYF.

J is TRBJ1-1 and V is TRBV28, with D unresolved. This CDR3 is built from 14 residues. Germline CDR1 is MDHEN and CDR2 is SYDVKM. V was trimmed by 6 bases and J by 3 bases, leaving 14 bases between them. The DNA of the CDR3 is TGTGCCAGCAGACCTGGGAGGCGATACACTGAAGCTTTCTTT. Translated, it gives CASRPGRRYTEAFF.